In its sample, the clone carrying this T cell receptor (beta chain) was seen many times. Antigen specificity is unknown. The sample is drawn from a study of human T cells and chemical hapten exposure. Individual cDNA molecules each carried unique molecular identifiers attached by the library. Using its own MiXCR run on the RACE reads, TCRdb lists one record per CDR3 protein. This sample has over 40,000 distinct CDR3 sequences, with about 3.5% found just once. As for time point: patch test 2, 6 weeks after DPC sensitization. The treatment here: therapeutic diphenylcyclopropenone sensitization with weekly scalp DPC. People who gave samples had alopecia, were 18 to 70 years old, and were suitable for DPC. Overall study findings and caveats: Sensitization with DPC brought no change to TCRs above 1 in 1000 in frequency.

Germline V gene lookup returns CDR1 SGHTA and CDR2 FQGNSA. The ends lost 5 bases at V and 4 bases at J; junction bases unmatched: 12. The CDR3 is 18 amino acids. The chain joins TRBV7-2 to TRBJ1-6; TRBD1 matches at 9 bases. This sequence was found in a man aged 35-49 years with alopecia areata. Some clones in this sample may be carry-over from other donors' samples. This specimen was whole blood, taken in connection with sensitization to the hapten diphenylcyclopropenone (DPC). Here the CDR3 reads CASSKRDRVPLYNSPLHF. For the CDR3, the DNA is TGTGCCAGCAGCAAACGGGACAGGGTCCCGCTATATAATTCACCCCTCCACTTT.